This record concerns one T cell receptor beta chain sequence. This sample stems from a study of cytomegalovirus exposure and HLA in healthy donors. PCR primers comprised 60 Vbeta and 13 Jbeta primers. Clones were read by immunoSEQ multiplex PCR, and TCRdb kept only the in-frame ones, dropping some. This table holds 100,000 to 150,000 clones, about 79% found once. The sequencing sample was made of PBMCs. The sequence was obtained from a woman younger than 35 in good health and CMV-seropositive.

The CDR3 DNA sequence: TGTGCCAGCAGCTTGGGCGACAGGGCTTTCGAGCAGTACTTC. The encoded protein is CASSLGDRAFEQYF. The chain is built from TRBV5-4 and TRBJ2-7, with 7 bases matching TRBD1. V gave up 0 bases and J gave up 6 bases; unmatched junction bases: 6. CDR3 size: 14 residues. The germline CDR1 and CDR2 sequences are SGHNT and YYREEE (reference sequence).